This entry lists 27 T cell receptor beta chains sequenced from one sample in a study of vaccination and CD4 T cells after COVID-19. Treatment defined: roughly 10-day PBMC culture with coronavirus spike peptide pools or control peptides (ViraFEST assay). At the Johns Hopkins FTIC core, DNA taken from cultured CD4+ T cells was sequenced by way of the Oncomine TCR Beta short-read assay. Via MiXCR, TCRdb re-called the PCR reads, giving one row per CDR3 protein. The data show approximately 16,000 distinct CDR3 sequences, with less than 70% seen just once and 7.4% held by the top ten. These receptors' targets are unknown. Sample: CD4+ T cells from blood, cultured in vitro. These receptors came from a human donor who had recovered from COVID-19.

The DNA of the CDR3 is TGTGCCAGCAGCCAAGATCGGAGGGGTAGCGGGGGGTCCCAGACCCAGTACTTC. Protein: CASSQDRRGSGGSQTQYF. The chain couples TRBV4-2 to TRBJ2-5; TRBD2 agrees at 10 bases. After removal of 0 bases from V and 6 bases from J, the junction contained 13 bases not matched to a gene. CDR3 length: 18 amino acids. From germline, CDR1 is LGHNA and CDR2 YNFKEQ.

This clonotype was picked up a small number of times. The V call is TRBV20-1, the J call TRBJ1-6, with D uncertain. Trimming cost V 3 bases and J 0 bases, with 12 bases left between them. Germline assignment: CDR1 DFQATT and CDR2 SNEGSKA (reference sequence). This CDR3 spans 16 amino acids. CDR3 amino acids: CSASGVGSSYNSPLHF. The CDR3 DNA reads as TGCAGTGCTAGTGGGGTGGGAAGCTCCTATAATTCACCCCTCCACTTT.

By its share, this clonotype is medium-sized. The J gene is TRBJ2-1, the V gene TRBV2, with D perhaps assigned TRBD1 or TRBD2 (5 bases each). Per germline, CDR1 SNHLY and CDR2 FYNNEI. The V and J ends lost 8 bases and 6 bases respectively, with 5 bases between them. The CDR3 spans 10 residues. CDR3 coding DNA: TGTGCCAGCGGGGGCAATGAGCAGTTCTTC. Its protein is CASGGNEQFF.

The rearrangement links TRBV2 to TRBJ2-3, with 8 positions matching TRBD2. Looked up from germline, CDR1 is SNHLY and CDR2 is FYNNEI. V shed 7 bases, J shed 1 base, and the junction held 1 base outside the gene matches. This CDR3 region has 13 residues. CDR3 DNA: TGTGCCAGCATACTAGCGGGCACAGATACGCAGTATTTT. Residues: CASILAGTDTQYF. Full variable domain (remainder filled in from reference TRBV2 and TRBJ2-3): EPEVTQTPSHQVTQMGQEVILRCVPISNHLYFYWYRQILGQKVEFLVSFYNNEISEKSEIFDDQFSVERPDGSNFTLKIRSTKLEDSAMYFCASILAGTDTQYFGPGTRLTVL.

This clonotype is a singleton in its sample. This chain joins TRBV24-1 and TRBJ2-1; a possible D gene is TRBD2 (6 bases). In germline, CDR1 is KGHDR, CDR2 SFDVKD. The length of the CDR3 is 16 residues. Trimming cost V 2 bases and J 6 bases, with 16 bases left between them. The CDR3 nucleotides read TGTGCCACCAGTGATTCCCGACGGGGAGGTTCCAATGAGCAGTTCTTC. Its protein product is CATSDSRRGGSNEQFF.

The V call is TRBV20-1, the J call TRBJ2-7; possible D gene TRBD1, 6 bases. Germline CDR1 is DFQATT and CDR2 is SNEGSKA (reference sequence). The CDR3 runs to 12 residues. V was shortened by 5 bases and J by 2 bases, with 10 bases between the two germline ends. The CDR3 region is CSAPRQAYEQYF. DNA of the CDR3: TGCAGTGCTCCTCGACAGGCCTACGAGCAGTACTTC.

This chain connects TRBV5-5 to TRBJ2-5, with D perhaps matching TRBD1 (5 bases). V lost 2 bases and J 2 bases, leaving 10 bases between the germline ends. Germline CDR1 is SGHKS and CDR2 is YYEKEE (reference sequence). There are 14 residues in the CDR3. CDR3 DNA: TGTGCCAGCAGCTTACAGGTCGATCAAGAGACCCAGTACTTC. Its translation: CASSLQVDQETQYF. Based on the CDR3 plus reference TRBV5-5 and TRBJ2-5, the full variable domain is DAGVTQSPTHLIKTRGQQVTLRCSPISGHKSVSWYQQVLGQGPQFIFQYYEKEERGRGNFPDRFSARQFPNYSSELNVNALLLGDSALYLCASSLQVDQETQYFGPGTRLLVL.

The chain employs TRBV20-1 and TRBJ2-7; 9 nucleotides line up with TRBD1. This CDR3 has 16 amino acids. Germline assignment: CDR1 DFQATT and CDR2 SNEGSKA (reference sequence). The V segment lost 3 bases and the J segment 1 base; nucleotides outside the gene matches: 10. The CDR3 DNA reads as TGCAGTGCTAGTCCGCCTGGGACAGGGAAGTCCTACGAGCAGTACTTC. As protein: CSASPPGTGKSYEQYF.

The chain joins TRBV10-3 to TRBJ2-7, with TRBD2 identical over 9 bases. In germline, CDR1 is ENHRY, CDR2 SYGVKD. The CDR3 has 15 amino acids. V gave up 0 bases and J gave up 6 bases; unmatched junction bases: 6. The CDR3 region has the DNA TGTGCCATCAGTGAGTCTGTAGCGGGAGTAGGCGAGCAGTACTTC. Translation gives CAISESVAGVGEQYF.

The table lists this clonotype with a few counts. This chain connects TRBV20-1 to TRBJ2-2; 7 bases match TRBD1. V shed 0 bases and J 4 bases; nucleotides not matched to a gene: 5. Germline CDR1 reads DFQATT; CDR2 reads SNEGSKA (reference sequence). CDR3 length equals 15 residues. The CDR3 is CSARDRQGPTGELFF. CDR3 coding DNA: TGCAGTGCTAGAGATAGACAGGGCCCCACCGGGGAGCTGTTTTTT.

The chain uses TRBV7-3 and TRBJ2-2; 8 bases match TRBD2. V was clipped by 5 bases and J by 5 bases; unmatched bases: 7. The germline V gene has CDR1 SGHTA and CDR2 FQGTGA. This CDR3 has 15 residues. CDR3 residues: CASSPSGSLTGELFF. The CDR3 DNA reads as TGTGCCAGCAGCCCCAGCGGGAGTCTTACCGGGGAGCTGTTTTTT.

This chain connects TRBV20-1 to TRBJ1-3; D is ambiguous. This CDR3 comprises 14 residues. Trimming took 4 bases from V and 0 from J, leaving 10 bases between them. CDR1 is DFQATT and CDR2 is SNEGSKA in the germline V gene (reference sequence). The CDR3 DNA reads TGCAGTGCTATGGGAACATTCTCTGGAAACACCATATATTTT. This sequence encodes CSAMGTFSGNTIYF.

V usage is TRBV6-1 and J usage is TRBJ2-5, with TRBD1 matching over 9 bases. The length of the CDR3 is 14 residues. Losses at the gene ends were 5 bases for V and 4 bases for J; bases not matched to a gene: 5. Germline V gene data show CDR1 as MNHNS and CDR2 as SASEGT. CDR3 DNA sequence: TGTGCCAGCAGTAGACAGGGGGAAGGAGAGACCCAGTACTTC. It encodes CASSRQGEGETQYF.

This clonotype was seen a handful of times. The chain combines TRBV12-3 or TRBV12-4 with TRBJ1-5; D remains unclear. This CDR3 has 15 amino acids. V shed 6 bases and J shed 6 bases, with 18 bases lying between them. DNA of the CDR3: TGTGCCAGCAGACGACAAGGAAGAGATAGTCAGCCCCAGCATTTT. It yields the protein CASRRQGRDSQPQHF.

By frequency in the sample, this clonotype is medium-sized (0.01 to 0.1%). The rearrangement uses TRBV20-1 and TRBJ1-5; 8 bases match TRBD1. CDR3 length equals 16 residues. Germline V gene data show CDR1 as DFQATT and CDR2 as SNEGSKA (reference sequence). V shed 1 base and J 4 bases; nucleotides not matched to a gene: 9. CDR3 nucleotides: TGCAGTGCTAGAGGTCAGGGGGCGTCTAGTAATCAGCCCCAGCATTTT. This translates into CSARGQGASSNQPQHF.

This chain uses TRBV6-5 with TRBJ2-4; TRBD1 might be the D (6 bases). Trimming took 3 bases from V and 8 from J, leaving 14 bases between them. CDR3 length equals 14 residues. Germline lookup yields CDR1 MNHEY and CDR2 SVGAGI. CDR3 nucleotide sequence: TGTGCCAGCAGTTATGCTTACAGGGCGGACATTCAGTACTTC. It specifies CASSYAYRADIQYF.

This chain links TRBV7-8 with TRBJ2-2; 8 bases match TRBD1. The germline CDR1 and CDR2 sequences are SGHVS and FQNEAQ. This CDR3 has 15 residues. The V gene end was trimmed by 5 bases and the J gene end by 2 bases; junction bases not matched to a gene: 4. This CDR3 reads CASSRGQENTGELFF. In DNA form, the CDR3 reads TGTGCCAGCAGCAGGGGACAGGAAAACACCGGGGAGCTGTTTTTT.

This clonotype was found a few times. The chain uses TRBV27 and TRBJ2-2; 10 bases are shared with TRBD1. V was pared by 8 bases and J by 4 bases, with 4 bases of the junction left unmatched. The CDR3 has 14 amino acids. Germline-derived CDR1 and CDR2 are MNHEY and SMNVEV (reference sequence). CDR3 sequence reads: CASGRDRGTGELFF. CDR3 DNA sequence: TGTGCCAGCGGACGGGACAGGGGCACCGGGGAGCTGTTTTTT.

This clonotype has just a few counts. This chain uses TRBV20-1 with TRBJ1-4, with TRBD1 identical over 11 bases. After removal of 5 bases from V and 10 bases from J, the junction contained 12 bases not matched to a gene. CDR3 length: 15 residues. The germline CDR1 and CDR2 sequences are DFQATT and SNEGSKA (reference sequence). The DNA for the CDR3 is TGCAGTGCTGAAAGAACCGGGACAGGGGGTCGAAAACTGTTTTTT. This codes for CSAERTGTGGRKLFF.

This clonotype occurred once. The V gene is TRBV29-1, the J gene TRBJ2-7, with D perhaps TRBD2 (5 bases). This CDR3 is 11 amino acids long. Germline-derived CDR1 and CDR2 are SQVTM and ANQGSEA. Trimming removed 5 bases from V and 7 bases from J, with 12 bases in between. This CDR3 is CSVSEGWEQYF. The CDR3 nucleotides are TGCAGCGTTTCAGAGGGATGGGAGCAGTACTTC.

This clonotype showed up just a few times. The genes are TRBV30 and TRBJ1-6; D is uncertain. Germline lookup yields CDR1 GTSNPN and CDR2 SVGIG (reference sequence). The CDR3 runs 12 residues. Trimming stripped 4 bases from V and 7 bases from J, with 8 bases between. The CDR3 loop is CAWKRGNSPLHF. The CDR3 bases are TGTGCCTGGAAAAGAGGGAATTCACCCCTCCACTTT.

This clonotype was detected a few times. This chain uses TRBV20-1 with TRBJ2-3; 8 bases are a match to TRBD2. The CDR3 totals 15 residues. The junction had 9 bases not matched to a gene; V was cut back by 1 base and J by 6 bases. Germline CDR1 and CDR2: DFQATT and SNEGSKA (reference sequence). CDR3 sequence: CSARAPGLGMDTQYF. CDR3 sequence (DNA): TGCAGTGCTAGAGCACCGGGACTAGGCATGGATACGCAGTATTTT.

This chain links TRBV20-1 with TRBJ2-3; TRBD2 matches at 14 bases. CDR3 length: 18 residues. J lost 0 bases, V lost 1 base, and 6 bases had no gene match. CDR1 and CDR2 (germline): DFQATT, SNEGSKA (reference sequence). In DNA, the CDR3 is TGCAGTGCTAGAGTTCGACTAGCGGGGGGGATGAGCACAGATACGCAGTATTTT. Its protein is CSARVRLAGGMSTDTQYF.

This chain connects TRBV7-3 to TRBJ2-5; no clear D gene. Between the trimmed V and J ends, which lost 2 bases and 5 bases, there was a span of 9 bases. The germline V gene has CDR1 SGHTA and CDR2 FQGTGA. This CDR3 region has 13 residues. The chain's CDR3 is CASSLGSGETQYF. In DNA, the CDR3 is TGTGCCAGCAGCTTAGGGTCCGGGGAGACCCAGTACTTC.

The chain is built from TRBV2 and TRBJ1-1, with D unclear. Per the germline V gene, CDR1 is SNHLY and CDR2 is FYNNEI. This CDR3 comprises 15 residues. The ends were cut back, 9 bases at V and 0 bases at J, with 17 bases in the middle. DNA for the CDR3: TGTGCCAGGGAGTCCCGTGGGGAATTGAACACTGAAGCTTTCTTT. Translating it yields CARESRGELNTEAFF.

J is TRBJ1-5 and V is TRBV19; TRBD1 aligns across 9 bases. Germline V gene sequence: CDR1 LNHDA, CDR2 SQIVND (reference sequence). This CDR3 is built from 16 residues. The junction had 10 bases not matched to a gene; V was cut back by 4 bases and J by 6 bases. The CDR3 loop is CASSKHPGQGGQPQHF. DNA of the CDR3: TGTGCCAGTAGTAAACATCCGGGACAGGGTGGTCAGCCCCAGCATTTT.

This clonotype showed up just once. The chain uses TRBV7-6 and TRBJ1-1, with 8 positions matching TRBD1. Germline trimming cut 4 bases from V and 6 bases from J; bases unmatched to any gene: 13. Germline V lookup: CDR1 SGHVS, CDR2 FNYEAQ. The CDR3 consists of 16 residues. CDR3 DNA sequence: TGTGCCAGCAGCTCCCTGATCGGGACAGGTCGATCTGAAGCTTTCTTT. Its translation is CASSSLIGTGRSEAFF.